What follows describes a single T cell receptor (beta chain). Its cognate antigen is unknown. With a much larger clone just one base away, this may be a read error. The record originates from a study of breast tumors, draining lymph nodes, adjacent tissues. Looked up from germline, CDR1 is ENHRY and CDR2 is SYGVKD. The CDR3 totals 14 residues. Axillary draining lymph nodes of breast cancer patients supplied the node samples. Study-wide findings and caveats: Data fit most tumor T cells coming from lymph node, expanding in tumor. Tumors had less TCR diversity than lymph nodes, more than nontumor tissue. Tumor and nontumor repertoires were significantly more similar in luminal-like than in basal-like breast cancer.

TCRdb reanalysed the multiplex PCR reads using MiXCR and keeps one entry per CDR3 protein. The sample consists of under 150,000 distinct CDR3 sequences, around 20% of them appearing once. The specimen was axillary lymph node tissue. V usage is TRBV10-3 and J usage is TRBJ1-2; D gene ambiguous. The TCR sequence derives from a female donor with breast cancer. Some clones in this sample may be carry-over from other donors' samples. CDR3 loop: CVISGLRTPDGYTF. CDR3 DNA: TGTGTCATCAGTGGGTTAAGGACGCCCGATGGCTACACCTTC.